A selection of T cell receptor beta chains follows, all from one sample in a study of blood T cell repertoires in COVID-19. Produced via immunoSEQ multiplex PCR; TCRdb's table is partial and in-frame only. The table includes fewer than 200,000 clones, around four fifths detected once. Sequenced sample: PBMCs or T cells enriched from blood (not recorded which). The origin of the receptors is a woman in her fifties or sixties who had recovered from COVID-19. The CDR3 runs from the conserved cysteine through the conserved F or W. D genes are given only for firm matches. The size entry is marked missing in some rows and otherwise reads once, few, many or a size class.

D gene: TRBD1
clone size: NA
J gene: TRBJ1-4
V gene: TRBV6-5
CDR3 protein: CASSYTPGGGNEKLFF
CDR3 DNA: TGTGCCAGCAGCTACACGCCAGGGGGTGGGAATGAAAAACTGTTTTTT

D gene: TRBD1
clone size: NA
J gene: TRBJ1-5
V gene: TRBV19
CDR3 protein: CASSGWTGGLIGNQPQHF
CDR3 DNA: TGTGCCAGTAGTGGTTGGACAGGGGGCTTAATTGGCAATCAGCCCCAGCATTTT

D gene: NA
clone size: NA
J gene: TRBJ1-1
V gene: TRBV28
CDR3 protein: CASTPSRNTEAFF
CDR3 DNA: TGTGCCAGCACCCCCTCGAGGAACACTGAAGCTTTCTTT

D gene: TRBD1
clone size: NA
J gene: TRBJ1-1
V gene: TRBV19
CDR3 protein: CASSKQGVGEAFF
CDR3 DNA: TGTGCCAGTAGTAAACAGGGGGTAGGTGAAGCTTTCTTT

D gene: TRBD2
clone size: NA
J gene: TRBJ2-6
V gene: TRBV2
CDR3 protein: CASSAGGRSSGANVLTF
CDR3 DNA: TGTGCCAGCAGTGCGGGCGGGAGATCGTCTGGGGCCAACGTCCTGACTTTC

D gene: NA
clone size: NA
J gene: TRBJ2-5
V gene: TRBV6-6
CDR3 protein: CASSYSGKETQYF
CDR3 DNA: TGTGCCAGCAGTTATAGCGGAAAAGAGACCCAGTACTTC

D gene: TRBD1
clone size: NA
J gene: TRBJ1-1
V gene: TRBV30
CDR3 protein: CAWSRGKGQGAFF
CDR3 DNA: TGTGCCTGGAGTCGGGGTAAGGGACAGGGAGCTTTCTTT

D gene: NA
clone size: NA
J gene: TRBJ2-2
V gene: TRBV30
CDR3 protein: CAWSYPPTGELFF
CDR3 DNA: TGTGCCTGGTCCTACCCCCCCACCGGGGAGCTGTTTTTT

D gene: TRBD2
clone size: NA
J gene: TRBJ2-5
V gene: TRBV12-3/TRBV12-4
CDR3 protein: CASRSGTSETQYF
CDR3 DNA: TGTGCCAGCAGATCCGGGACTAGCGAGACCCAGTACTTC

D gene: TRBD1
clone size: NA
J gene: TRBJ1-5
V gene: TRBV29-1
CDR3 protein: CSVSQGANSQPQHF
CDR3 DNA: TGCAGCGTTTCCCAGGGGGCTAATAGTCAGCCCCAGCATTTT

D gene: TRBD2
clone size: NA
J gene: TRBJ2-3
V gene: TRBV19
CDR3 protein: CASSIGSGGAKDTQYF
CDR3 DNA: TGTGCCAGTAGTATCGGGAGCGGGGGGGCCAAAGATACGCAGTATTTT

D gene: NA
clone size: NA
J gene: TRBJ2-1
V gene: TRBV7-2
CDR3 protein: CASSVQPISAYNEQFF
CDR3 DNA: TGTGCCAGCAGCGTCCAACCTATTAGCGCCTACAATGAGCAGTTCTTC

D gene: TRBD2
clone size: NA
J gene: TRBJ2-3
V gene: TRBV7-9
CDR3 protein: CASSLGGGFVDTQYF
CDR3 DNA: TGTGCCAGCAGCTTAGGCGGGGGTTTTGTTGATACGCAGTATTTT

D gene: NA
clone size: NA
J gene: TRBJ2-3
V gene: TRBV24-1
CDR3 protein: CATSGSWADTQYF
CDR3 DNA: TGTGCCACCAGCGGGAGTTGGGCAGATACGCAGTATTTT

D gene: TRBD1
clone size: NA
J gene: TRBJ1-1
V gene: TRBV3-1/TRBV3-2
CDR3 protein: CASSPSGTGTEAFF
CDR3 DNA: TGTGCCAGCAGCCCTTCCGGGACAGGCACTGAAGCTTTCTTT

D gene: TRBD1
clone size: NA
J gene: TRBJ1-5
V gene: TRBV28
CDR3 protein: CASTSIRDSFQPQHF
CDR3 DNA: TGTGCCAGTACCTCTATCCGGGACAGTTTCCAGCCCCAGCATTTT

D gene: NA
clone size: NA
J gene: TRBJ1-1
V gene: TRBV30
CDR3 protein: CAWSATGLGPEAFF
CDR3 DNA: TGTGCCTGGAGTGCTACAGGGTTGGGCCCTGAAGCTTTCTTT

D gene: TRBD1
clone size: NA
J gene: TRBJ1-5
V gene: TRBV19
CDR3 protein: CAISQKRDRTHSNQPQHF
CDR3 DNA: TGTGCCATTAGTCAGAAGAGGGACAGGACCCATAGCAATCAGCCCCAGCATTTT

D gene: NA
clone size: NA
J gene: TRBJ2-2
V gene: TRBV7-3
CDR3 protein: CASSSQGSGELFF
CDR3 DNA: TGTGCCAGCAGCTCGCAGGGATCCGGGGAGCTGTTTTTT

D gene: NA
clone size: NA
J gene: TRBJ1-2
V gene: TRBV6-2/TRBV6-3
CDR3 protein: CASSPTFSNYGYTF
CDR3 DNA: TGTGCCAGCAGTCCGACTTTTTCTAACTATGGCTACACCTTC

D gene: NA
clone size: NA
J gene: TRBJ1-4
V gene: TRBV10-2
CDR3 protein: CASSGGYGEKLFF
CDR3 DNA: TGCGCCAGCAGTGGAGGGTATGGGGAAAAACTGTTTTTT

D gene: TRBD1
clone size: NA
J gene: TRBJ1-5
V gene: TRBV27
CDR3 protein: CASSLTGDGTPPQHF
CDR3 DNA: TGTGCCAGCAGCCTAACAGGGGACGGGACTCCACCCCAGCATTTT

D gene: NA
clone size: NA
J gene: TRBJ2-5
V gene: TRBV7-2
CDR3 protein: CASSVPGRQETQYF
CDR3 DNA: TGTGCCAGCAGCGTGCCAGGTCGGCAAGAGACCCAGTACTTC

D gene: NA
clone size: NA
J gene: TRBJ1-3
V gene: TRBV5-6
CDR3 protein: CASSRWSVTNTIYF
CDR3 DNA: TGTGCCAGCAGCCGTTGGAGCGTAACAAACACCATATATTTT

D gene: NA
clone size: NA
J gene: TRBJ1-2
V gene: TRBV2
CDR3 protein: CASSEALTGRANYGYTF
CDR3 DNA: TGTGCCAGCAGTGAAGCGCTGACAGGACGAGCTAACTATGGCTACACCTTC

D gene: TRBD2
clone size: NA
J gene: TRBJ2-2
V gene: TRBV6-5
CDR3 protein: CASSSGLAIGELFF
CDR3 DNA: TGTGCCAGCAGTTCCGGACTAGCGATCGGGGAGCTGTTTTTT

D gene: TRBD1
clone size: NA
J gene: TRBJ1-5
V gene: TRBV25-1
CDR3 protein: CASSDGQGPVAQHF
CDR3 DNA: TGTGCCAGCAGTGACGGACAGGGGCCAGTGGCCCAGCATTTT

D gene: NA
clone size: once
J gene: TRBJ1-3
V gene: TRBV19
CDR3 protein: CASRRGTSGNTIYF
CDR3 DNA: TGTGCCAGTAGACGCGGGACGTCTGGAAACACCATATATTTT

D gene: TRBD1
clone size: once
J gene: TRBJ1-2
V gene: TRBV11-3
CDR3 protein: CASSPGTAYGYTF
CDR3 DNA: TGTGCCAGCAGCCCGGGGACAGCCTATGGCTACACCTTC

D gene: NA
clone size: NA
J gene: TRBJ1-1
V gene: TRBV25-1
CDR3 protein: CASSESLGGTEAFF
CDR3 DNA: TGTGCCAGCAGTGAAAGTCTGGGGGGCACTGAAGCTTTCTTT

D gene: NA
clone size: NA
J gene: TRBJ1-4
V gene: TRBV19
CDR3 protein: CASNNGASPSEKLFF
CDR3 DNA: TGTGCCAGTAACAATGGGGCCAGCCCCTCTGAAAAACTGTTTTTT

D gene: NA
clone size: NA
J gene: TRBJ1-1
V gene: TRBV5-4
CDR3 protein: CASSQVGTEAFF
CDR3 DNA: TGTGCCAGCAGCCAGGTCGGCACTGAAGCTTTCTTT

D gene: NA
clone size: NA
J gene: TRBJ1-1
V gene: TRBV6-4
CDR3 protein: CASSVTLNTEAFF
CDR3 DNA: TGTGCCAGCAGTGTAACATTGAACACTGAAGCTTTCTTT

D gene: NA
clone size: NA
J gene: TRBJ1-2
V gene: TRBV7-2
CDR3 protein: CASSLSGLGGYTF
CDR3 DNA: TGTGCCAGCAGCTTATCAGGGCTGGGGGGCTACACCTTC

D gene: TRBD1
clone size: NA
J gene: TRBJ1-5
V gene: TRBV6-5
CDR3 protein: CASIQQGMQPQHF
CDR3 DNA: TGTGCCAGCATTCAACAGGGGATGCAGCCCCAGCATTTT

D gene: TRBD1
clone size: NA
J gene: TRBJ1-4
V gene: TRBV6-5
CDR3 protein: CASSYEGATNEKLFF
CDR3 DNA: TGTGCCAGCAGTTACGAGGGGGCGACTAATGAAAAACTGTTTTTT

D gene: TRBD1
clone size: NA
J gene: TRBJ2-3
V gene: TRBV7-3
CDR3 protein: CASSGQGPPDTQYF
CDR3 DNA: TGTGCCAGCAGCGGACAGGGTCCGCCAGATACGCAGTATTTT

D gene: NA
clone size: NA
J gene: TRBJ1-2
V gene: TRBV6-2/TRBV6-3
CDR3 protein: CASSYSGGGYGYTF
CDR3 DNA: TGTGCCAGCAGTTATTCGGGTGGAGGGTATGGCTACACCTTC

D gene: NA
clone size: NA
J gene: TRBJ2-5
V gene: TRBV29-1
CDR3 protein: CSALTGGGLETQYF
CDR3 DNA: TGCAGCGCTCTGACAGGCGGCGGGTTAGAGACCCAGTACTTC

D gene: TRBD1
clone size: NA
J gene: TRBJ1-1
V gene: TRBV19
CDR3 protein: CASSSLTGQGGTEAFF
CDR3 DNA: TGTGCCAGTAGTTCCTTAACGGGACAGGGAGGCACTGAAGCTTTCTTT

D gene: NA
clone size: NA
J gene: TRBJ1-4
V gene: TRBV5-6
CDR3 protein: CASSLDSHEKLFF
CDR3 DNA: TGTGCCAGCAGCTTGGACAGCCATGAAAAACTGTTTTTT

D gene: NA
clone size: NA
J gene: TRBJ1-1
V gene: TRBV28
CDR3 protein: CASQPFGGGTEAFF
CDR3 DNA: TGTGCCAGCCAACCCTTTGGGGGGGGAACTGAAGCTTTCTTT

D gene: NA
clone size: NA
J gene: TRBJ1-1
V gene: TRBV7-9
CDR3 protein: CASNRGEAFF
CDR3 DNA: TGTGCCAGCAACCGCGGAGAAGCTTTCTTT

D gene: TRBD1
clone size: NA
J gene: TRBJ2-5
V gene: TRBV5-1
CDR3 protein: CASSSQPTGGQETQYF
CDR3 DNA: TGCGCCAGCAGCAGCCAGCCAACAGGGGGCCAAGAGACCCAGTACTTC

D gene: NA
clone size: NA
J gene: TRBJ2-1
V gene: TRBV4-1
CDR3 protein: CASSREVGEQFF
CDR3 DNA: TGCGCCAGCAGCCGTGAGGTTGGGGAGCAGTTCTTC

D gene: NA
clone size: NA
J gene: TRBJ1-2
V gene: TRBV5-1
CDR3 protein: CASSPPGDRHGYTF
CDR3 DNA: TGCGCCAGCAGCCCCCCAGGGGACCGGCATGGCTACACCTTC

D gene: TRBD1
clone size: NA
J gene: TRBJ2-5
V gene: TRBV2
CDR3 protein: CASRGQRLGTQYF
CDR3 DNA: TGTGCCAGCAGGGGACAGCGTCTAGGTACCCAGTACTTC

D gene: NA
clone size: NA
J gene: TRBJ2-3
V gene: TRBV6-1
CDR3 protein: CASSEVAETPSGTQYF
CDR3 DNA: TGTGCCAGCAGTGAAGTTGCCGAGACCCCTTCGGGTACGCAGTATTTT

D gene: TRBD1
clone size: NA
J gene: TRBJ1-2
V gene: TRBV4-2
CDR3 protein: CASSGGTADYGYTF
CDR3 DNA: TGTGCCAGCAGCGGCGGGACAGCGGACTATGGCTACACCTTC